These 9 T cell receptor beta chains originate from one sample sequenced in a study of blood T cells in healthy people across ages. The use of a sample-barcoded 5' primer and a J-beta primer mix characterized a second PCR of about 6 to 11 cycles. One entry per CDR3 protein, called by TCRdb with MiXCR from the 5' RACE reads. The sample consists of 710,000 or so distinct CDR3 sequences, approximately 31% of them appearing once. Sample: blood. The receptor source for this set is a woman of 80 years or more in good health.

The rearrangement joins TRBV7-2 to TRBJ2-4; 7 nucleotides align to TRBD1. Judging by the DNA end, TRBJ2-7 fits better; the J call may be wrong. Germline lookup yields CDR1 SGHTA and CDR2 FQGNSA. The CDR3 is made up of 15 amino acids. CDR3: CASSSTGQIYYEQYF. The CDR3 bases are TGTGCCAGCAGCTCGACGGGACAGATCTACTACGAGCAGTACTTC.

In this sample, this clonotype turned up a few times. A much bigger clone sits one base away, suggesting this may be a read error. The chain links TRBV7-9 to TRBJ1-2; 7 nucleotides agree with TRBD1. The germline V gene has CDR1 SEHNR and CDR2 FQNEAQ (reference sequence). The CDR3 extends over 13 amino acids. The chain's CDR3 is CVSSFDRVSGYTF. CDR3 nucleotide sequence: TGTGTCAGCAGCTTTGACAGGGTTTCTGGCTACACCTTC.

This clonotype was seen a handful of times. The chain uses TRBV15 and TRBJ1-1; D gene unclear. The CDR3 extends over 16 amino acids. Germline V gene data show CDR1 as LNHNV and CDR2 as YYDKDF (reference sequence). The V gene lost 0 bases and the J gene lost 1 base, with 12 bases spanning the gap. The CDR3 spells CATSRDPWGRNTEAFF. In DNA, the CDR3 is TGTGCCACCAGCAGAGATCCGTGGGGAAGGAACACTGAAGCTTTCTTT.

This clonotype came up many times. The V call is TRBV3-1, the J call TRBJ2-7; TRBD1 matches at 11 bases. The germline V gene encodes CDR1 LGHDT and CDR2 YNNKEL (reference sequence). The CDR3 spans 14 residues. Trimming at V came to 5 bases and at J to 12 bases, leaving 12 bases not matched to a gene. The CDR3 coding sequence is TGTGCCAGCAGCAAAGGGACAGGGGGGCCGGAGTGGTACTTC. Translating gives CASSKGTGGPEWYF.

On this clonotype: Germline and junction disagree at one end, which may indicate a read error. The chain couples TRBV5-1 to TRBJ2-6, with D possibly TRBD1 on 5 matching bases. Germline assignment: CDR1 SGHRS and CDR2 YFSETQ. CDR3 length: 17 residues. Here the CDR3 reads CASSLTATLGGANVRTF. CDR3 nucleotides: TGCGCCAGCAGCTTGACGGCCACCCTCGGTGGGGCCAACGTCCGGACTTTC. The full variable domain, with the rest looked up from reference TRBV5-1 and TRBJ2-6, is KAGVTQTPRYLIKTRGQQVTLSCSPISGHRSVSWYQQTPGQGLQFLFEYFSETQRNKGNFPGRFSGRQFSNSRSEMNVSTLELGDSALYLCASSLTATLGGANVRTFGAGSRLTVL.

Comments on this clonotype: Being one base from a much bigger clone, this may be a read error. This sequence joins TRBV18 and TRBJ2-1; 7 bases match TRBD2. This CDR3 comprises 17 residues. V shed 1 base, J shed 6 bases, and the junction held 12 bases outside the gene matches. CDR1 is KGHSH and CDR2 is LQKENI in the germline V gene. CDR3 loop: CASSPQLGDGGTNEQFF. Written as DNA, the CDR3 is TGTGCCAGCTCACCACAATTAGGGGACGGGGGGACCAATGAGCAGTTCTTC.

This clonotype was seen repeatedly, ten times or more. The chain couples TRBV24-1 to TRBJ2-1, with 9 bases aligning to TRBD1. After removal of 3 bases from V and 2 bases from J, the junction contained 4 bases not matched to a gene. The CDR3 extends over 16 amino acids. Germline V gene sequence: CDR1 KGHDR, CDR2 SFDVKD. The CDR3 reads CATSDIDRGTYNEQFF. The CDR3, as DNA: TGTGCCACCAGTGATATCGACAGGGGGACCTACAATGAGCAGTTCTTC.

In this sample, this clonotype turned up many times. V is TRBV12-3 or TRBV12-4 and J is TRBJ2-7, with D possibly being TRBD1 (6 bases). V gave up 5 bases and J gave up 0 bases, with 11 bases separating them. CDR3 length equals 14 residues. The CDR3 DNA follows: TGTGCCAGCAGTCACCGGGACACCTCCTACGAGCAGTACTTC. Translation: CASSHRDTSYEQYF.

This clonotype was observed many times. The chain recombines TRBV28 with TRBJ2-1; D remains ambiguous. Germline V gene lookup returns CDR1 MDHEN and CDR2 SYDVKM. This CDR3 spans 12 amino acids. Trimming shortened V by 6 bases and J by 10 bases, and 13 bases separated the two germline ends. The CDR3 loop is CASRGGVQEQFF. For the CDR3, the DNA is TGTGCCAGCAGGGGTGGGGTTCAGGAGCAGTTCTTC.